Presented here are 8 T cell receptor beta chains from one specimen sequenced in a study of memory CD4+ T cells and cytomegalovirus serostatus. Clones were sequenced by immunoSEQ multiplex PCR, and TCRdb holds only the in-frame ones, with some missing. This table has 45,000 to 60,000 clones, 65% to 80% appearing once. The sort gate was single viable CD3+CD4+CD8-CD45RO+ cells for memory CD4+ T cells. Sequenced: memory CD4+ T cells from blood. These receptors were collected from an adult in good health and CMV-seropositive.

The V gene is TRBV7-4, the J gene TRBJ2-7, with 9 bases that match TRBD2. CDR3 length: 17 residues. Germline V gives CDR1 SGHVT, CDR2 SQSDAQ. The junction had 13 bases not matched to a gene; V was cut back by 7 bases and J by 0 bases. The chain's CDR3 is CASTLPGREGRSYEQYF. The CDR3, as DNA: TGTGCCAGCACCCTGCCCGGGCGGGAGGGCCGCTCCTACGAGCAGTACTTC. The full variable domain, rest sourced from reference TRBV7-4 and TRBJ2-7, is GAGVSQSPRYKVAKRGRDVALRCDSISGHVTLYWYRQTLGQGSEVLTYSQSDAQRDKSGRPSGRFSAERPERSVSTLKIQRTEQGDSAVYLCASTLPGREGRSYEQYFGPGTRLTVT.

The CDR3 protein is CASSLAGGTNYGYTF. CDR3 sequence (DNA): TGCGCCAGCAGCTTGGCCGGGGGAACTAACTATGGCTACACCTTC. The chain has TRBV5-1 and TRBJ1-2; D is perhaps TRBD1 (5 bases). With 0 bases removed from V and 0 bases from J, the gap between germline ends came to 9 bases. The germline V gene has CDR1 SGHRS and CDR2 YFSETQ. The CDR3 sequence is 15 residues long.

This chain uses TRBV12-5 with TRBJ1-1, with TRBD1 matching over 12 bases. The CDR3 spans 18 residues. V lost 5 bases to trimming and J lost 0 bases; unmatched junction nucleotides: 10. Germline CDR1 and CDR2: LGHNT and FRNRAP. This CDR3 reads CASGLGTGGRRMNTEAFF. CDR3 coding DNA: TGTGCTAGTGGTCTCGGGACAGGGGGCCGCAGGATGAACACTGAAGCTTTCTTT.

This clone was seen a few times. V gene TRBV5-1 combines with J gene TRBJ2-1; a possible D gene is TRBD1 (5 bases). Germline V lookup: CDR1 SGHRS, CDR2 YFSETQ. The CDR3 is 15 residues long. V lost 6 bases to trimming and J lost 0 bases, with 13 bases between them. CDR3 amino acids: CASKAQGNSYNEQFF. In DNA, the CDR3 is TGCGCCAGCAAAGCTCAGGGTAACTCCTACAATGAGCAGTTCTTC.

This sequence joins TRBV11-2 and TRBJ2-2, with D unresolved. Trimming took 2 bases from V and 0 from J, leaving 4 bases between them. Germline CDR1 and CDR2: SGHAT and FQNNGV. The CDR3 covers 14 residues. In nucleotides, the CDR3 is TGTGCCAGCAGCTTACGGACGAACACCGGGGAGCTGTTTTTT. Translating gives CASSLRTNTGELFF. Supplemented by reference TRBV11-2 and TRBJ2-2, the full variable domain reads EAGVAQSPRYKIIEKRQSVAFWCNPISGHATLYWYQQILGQGPKLLIQFQNNGVVDDSQLPKDRFSAERLKGVDSTLKIQPAKLEDSAVYLCASSLRTNTGELFFGEGSRLTVL.

The rearrangement links TRBV19 to TRBJ1-1; 8 nucleotides line up with TRBD1. CDR1 and CDR2 from the germline V gene are LNHDA and SQIVND (reference sequence). The CDR3 is 15 residues long. Trimming took 7 bases from V and 1 from J; bases not matched to a gene: 8. CDR3 amino acids: CASTRGDRRNTEAFF. The CDR3 nucleotides are TGTGCCAGTACTAGGGGGGACAGGCGGAACACTGAAGCTTTCTTT.

J is TRBJ1-1 and V is TRBV6-5, with TRBD1 identical over 7 bases. Germline-derived CDR1 and CDR2 are MNHEY and SVGAGI. The CDR3 has 15 residues. The V and J ends lost 1 base and 6 bases, in that order; junction bases with no gene match: 8. Here the CDR3 reads CASSYYQQGIAEAFF. In nucleotides, the CDR3 is TGTGCCAGCAGTTACTACCAACAGGGGATCGCTGAAGCTTTCTTT.

The chain carries TRBV5-5 and TRBJ1-1, with 11 bases fitting TRBD1. The V and J ends lost 2 bases and 13 bases, in that order; junction bases with no gene match: 16. Germline loops: CDR1 SGHKS, CDR2 YYEKEE (reference sequence). This CDR3 contains 16 residues. The CDR3 sequence: CASSFSFHSTGTGGFF. The CDR3 nucleotides read TGTGCCAGCAGCTTTAGTTTCCATTCAACTGGGACAGGGGGTTTCTTT.